A single sample is the source of the 10 T cell receptor beta chains below, sequenced in a study of cytotoxic CD8 clonotypes in ibrutinib-treated CLL (dated by TCRdb to 2020 to 2022). Library preparation used the immunoSEQ multiplex PCR assay. The table was pulled from immuneACCESS by TCRdb, which kept in-frame rearrangements only. Such tables lose some clones; where checked, under half of the loss comes from unresolved V genes, and the rest has no known cause. Present in this sample are 65,000 to 85,000 clones, over 65% of which were seen just once. The top ten clones comprise 38% of the sample. The time point label, as the study defines it: approximately 25 months on ibrutinib. Sequenced material: PBMCs, taken after 24 months of ibrutinib treatment. Receptors originate from a human donor with chronic lymphocytic leukemia.

The chain combines TRBV29-1 with TRBJ2-2; D ambiguous. V was shortened by 3 bases and J by 3 bases, with 2 bases between the two germline ends. The CDR3 is 11 residues long. CDR1 and CDR2 from the germline V gene are SQVTM and ANQGSEA. The CDR3 region is CSVEDTGELFF. CDR3 bases: TGCAGCGTTGAGGACACCGGGGAGCTGTTTTTT.

This rearrangement joins TRBV4-1 to TRBJ2-5, with D possibly matching TRBD1 (6 bases). Germline V gene sequence: CDR1 MGHRA, CDR2 YSYEKL. The CDR3 spans 16 residues. The V gene lost 0 bases and the J gene lost 5 bases, with 16 bases spanning the gap. Here the CDR3 DNA reads TGCGCCAGCAGCCAAGATTTGGGGGCGACTGGCGAGACCCAGTACTTC. This codes for CASSQDLGATGETQYF.

This clone was found a few times. CDR3 loop: CASSRLGQGVQDTQYF. The CDR3 bases are TGCGCCAGCAGCCGCCTGGGACAGGGAGTCCAAGATACGCAGTATTTT. The V and J genes are TRBV5-1 and TRBJ2-3, with 9 bases aligning to TRBD1. The CDR3 sequence is 16 residues long. Germline trimming cut 4 bases from V and 5 bases from J; bases unmatched to any gene: 11. In germline, CDR1 is SGHRS, CDR2 YFSETQ.

This clone was recorded at least ten times. The rearrangement links TRBV5-1 to TRBJ2-3, with no clear D. The V gene's germline CDR1 is SGHRS and CDR2 YFSETQ. Trimming left V 5 bases short and J 0 bases short, with 7 bases between. This CDR3 spans 13 amino acids. The CDR3 is CASRPDSTDTQYF. CDR3 DNA: TGCGCCAGCAGACCAGACAGCACAGATACGCAGTATTTT.

The chain carries TRBV28 and TRBJ2-6, with D maybe TRBD1 (5 bases). The CDR3 is 22 residues long. The germline V gene encodes CDR1 MDHEN and CDR2 SYDVKM. V gave up 1 base and J gave up 0 bases, with 25 bases separating them. In DNA, the CDR3 is TGTGCCAGCAGTTTATCGGTCGACAGCTACCTCTCCCACATCTCTGGGGCCAACGTCCTGACTTTC. This gives the protein CASSLSVDSYLSHISGANVLTF.

With respect to this clone: One end of the junction is discordant with germline, which a read error may explain. The J gene is TRBJ1-2, the V gene TRBV6-1, with D uncertain. The CDR3 length is 13 residues. Germline V lookup: CDR1 MNHNS, CDR2 SASEGT. The CDR3 bases are TGTGCCAGCAGCGAAGATGGAGGTCGGCAGTACGTCTTC. It translates to CASSEDGGRQYVF.

This chain joins TRBV9 and TRBJ2-4; 8 nucleotides agree with TRBD1. The CDR3 length is 14 residues. From germline, CDR1 is SGDLS and CDR2 YYNGEE. The V and J ends lost 0 bases and 12 bases, in that order; junction bases with no gene match: 8. CDR3 sequence reads: CASSVDPQGANQYF. CDR3 DNA: TGTGCCAGCAGCGTAGATCCCCAGGGGGCAAATCAGTACTTC.

This chain uses TRBV5-6 with TRBJ2-3; TRBD2 matches at 8 bases. The germline gives CDR1 SGHDT, CDR2 YYEEEE. The CDR3 sequence is 16 residues long. The V and J ends lost 3 bases and 8 bases, in that order; junction bases with no gene match: 14. The CDR3 sequence is CASSSGTSRGRGTQYF. CDR3 DNA sequence: TGTGCCAGCAGCTCCGGGACTAGTAGGGGGAGGGGTACGCAGTATTTT.

The V gene is TRBV28, the J gene TRBJ2-4; weak D call: TRBD2 (7 bases). Germline V lookup: CDR1 MDHEN, CDR2 SYDVKM. This CDR3 is built from 15 residues. The ends were cut back, 2 bases at V and 1 base at J, with 9 bases in the middle. The CDR3 DNA reads TGTGCCAGCAGTTTAAGGGGGGGCGCCAAAAACATTCAGTACTTC. Translating it yields CASSLRGGAKNIQYF.

Details on this clone: The junction departs from the called germline gene at one end, perhaps through a read error. This chain joins TRBV4-1 and TRBJ2-1; 9 nucleotides match TRBD1. The CDR3 length is 16 residues. Germline CDR1 is MGHRA and CDR2 is YSYEKL. The CDR3 loop reads CASSQEDPRRGQGKLF. The DNA for the CDR3 is TGCGCCAGCAGCCAAGAAGATCCGCGAAGGGGACAGGGTAAGCTCTTC.